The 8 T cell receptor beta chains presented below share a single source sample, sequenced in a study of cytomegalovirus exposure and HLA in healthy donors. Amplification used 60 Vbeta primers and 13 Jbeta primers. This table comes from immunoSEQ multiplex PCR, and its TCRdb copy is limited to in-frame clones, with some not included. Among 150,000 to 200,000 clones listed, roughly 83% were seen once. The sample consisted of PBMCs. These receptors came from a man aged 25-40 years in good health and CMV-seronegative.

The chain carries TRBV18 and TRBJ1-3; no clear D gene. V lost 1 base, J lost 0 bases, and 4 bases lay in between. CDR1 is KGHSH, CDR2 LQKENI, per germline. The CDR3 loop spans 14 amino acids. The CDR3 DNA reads TGTGCCAGCTCACCACAGAGCTCTGGAAACACCATATATTTT. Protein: CASSPQSSGNTIYF.

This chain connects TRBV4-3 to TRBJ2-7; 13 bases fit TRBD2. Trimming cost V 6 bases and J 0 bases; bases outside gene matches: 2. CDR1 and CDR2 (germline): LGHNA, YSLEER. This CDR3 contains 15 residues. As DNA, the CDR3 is TGCGCCAGCAGACGGACTAGCGGGAGCTCCTACGAGCAGTACTTC. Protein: CASRRTSGSSYEQYF.

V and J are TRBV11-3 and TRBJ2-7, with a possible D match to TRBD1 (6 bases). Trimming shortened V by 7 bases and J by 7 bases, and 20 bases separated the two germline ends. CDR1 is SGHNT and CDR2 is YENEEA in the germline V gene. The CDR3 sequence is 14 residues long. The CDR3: CASTPGTNIGEQYF. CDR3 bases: TGTGCCAGCACCCCCGGGACAAACATTGGGGAGCAGTACTTC.

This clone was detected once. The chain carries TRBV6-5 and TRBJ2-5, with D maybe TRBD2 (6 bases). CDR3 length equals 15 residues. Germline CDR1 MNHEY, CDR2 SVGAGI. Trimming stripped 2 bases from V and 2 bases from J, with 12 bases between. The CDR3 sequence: CASSYGGAPQETQYF. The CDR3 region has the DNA TGTGCCAGCAGTTACGGCGGGGCCCCACAAGAGACCCAGTACTTC.

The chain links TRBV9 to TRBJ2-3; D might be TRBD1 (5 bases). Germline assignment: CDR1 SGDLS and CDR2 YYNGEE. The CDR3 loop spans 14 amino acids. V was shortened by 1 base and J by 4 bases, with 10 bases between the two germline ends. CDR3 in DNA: TGTGCCAGCAGCGTACGGCCAGGGCCAGATACGCAGTATTTT. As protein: CASSVRPGPDTQYF.

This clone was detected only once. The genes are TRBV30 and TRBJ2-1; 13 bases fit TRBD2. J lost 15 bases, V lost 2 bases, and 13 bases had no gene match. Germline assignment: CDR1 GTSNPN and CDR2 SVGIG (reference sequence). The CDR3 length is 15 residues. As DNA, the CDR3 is TGTGCCTGGAGTAAAACTAGCGGGGGGGTAGATTTTCGGTTCTTC. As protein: CAWSKTSGGVDFRFF.

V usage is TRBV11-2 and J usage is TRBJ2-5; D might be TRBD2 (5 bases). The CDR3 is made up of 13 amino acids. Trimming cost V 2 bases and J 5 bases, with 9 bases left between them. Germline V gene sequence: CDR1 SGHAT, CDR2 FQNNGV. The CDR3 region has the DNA TGTGCCAGCAGCTTAAGATGGGAGGAGACCCAGTACTTC. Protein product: CASSLRWEETQYF.

In DNA, the CDR3 is TGTGCCAGCTCACCAGCGTCCTCTGGGGCCAACGTCCTGACTTTC. It yields the protein CASSPASSGANVLTF. V gene TRBV18 combines with J gene TRBJ2-6, with D uncertain. Germline lookup yields CDR1 KGHSH and CDR2 LQKENI. V shed 2 bases and J shed 0 bases, with 5 bases lying between them. This CDR3 has 15 amino acids.